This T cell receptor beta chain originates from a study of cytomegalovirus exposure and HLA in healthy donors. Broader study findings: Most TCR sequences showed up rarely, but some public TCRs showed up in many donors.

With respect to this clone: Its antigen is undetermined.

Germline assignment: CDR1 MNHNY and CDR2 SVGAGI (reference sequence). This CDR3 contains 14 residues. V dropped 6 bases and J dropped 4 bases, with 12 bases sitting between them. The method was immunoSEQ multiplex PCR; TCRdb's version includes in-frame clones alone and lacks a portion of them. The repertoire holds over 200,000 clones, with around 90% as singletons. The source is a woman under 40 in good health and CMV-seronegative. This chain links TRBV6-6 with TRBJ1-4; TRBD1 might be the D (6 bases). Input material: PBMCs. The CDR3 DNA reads TGTGCCAGCAGGTTACAGGGAGGTAATGAAAAACTGTTTTTT. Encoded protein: CASRLQGGNEKLFF.